What follows are 28 T cell receptor beta chains derived from one specimen sequenced in a study of blood T cell repertoires in COVID-19. Assay used: immunoSEQ multiplex PCR; TCRdb lists only in-frame clones, some missing. The data hold over 250,000 clones, with approximately 90% observed a single time. Sequenced sample: PBMCs or T cells enriched from blood (not recorded which). These TCRs come from a woman under 30 who had recovered from COVID-19.

This clone has just one count. This rearrangement joins TRBV9 to TRBJ1-6, with D possibly TRBD1 on 6 matching bases. The V and J ends lost 0 bases and 6 bases respectively, with 7 bases between them. The CDR3 contains 14 residues. In germline, CDR1 is SGDLS, CDR2 YYNGEE. The CDR3 is CASSVEGGNSPLHF. The CDR3 nucleotides are TGTGCCAGCAGCGTAGAAGGGGGTAATTCACCCCTCCACTTT.

The rearrangement uses TRBV21-1 and TRBJ2-7; whether TRBD2, the table's D call, matches the DNA was not checked. TRBV21-1 is reported as a pseudogene. This CDR3 comprises 20 residues. Written as DNA, the CDR3 is TGTGCCAGCAGCAAATACCCCCCCCTTGAGAGAGGACTGAGCTCCTACGAGCAGTACTTC. It codes for CASSKYPPLERGLSSYEQYF.

The chain carries TRBV7-2 and TRBJ2-4; TRBD2 aligns across 10 bases. With 4 bases clipped from V and 1 base from J, the junction kept 10 bases outside the gene matches. In germline, CDR1 is SGHTA, CDR2 FQGNSA. This CDR3 spans 18 amino acids. CDR3 DNA: TGTGCCAGCAGCTCCACCCGACTACTAGCGGGGGCCAAAAACATTCAGTACTTC. Amino acids: CASSSTRLLAGAKNIQYF.

This clone was counted a single time. This sequence joins TRBV5-5 and TRBJ1-2; D is unresolved. This CDR3 contains 14 residues. Trimming left V 3 bases short and J 4 bases short, with 13 bases between. The germline gives CDR1 SGHKS, CDR2 YYEKEE (reference sequence). CDR3 protein: CASSSAGLSYGYTF. The CDR3 region has the DNA TGTGCCAGCAGCTCCGCTGGCCTCTCCTATGGCTACACCTTC.

The rearrangement links TRBV4-1 to TRBJ2-7, with D perhaps TRBD1 (5 bases). There are 13 residues in the CDR3. Germline V lookup: CDR1 MGHRA, CDR2 YSYEKL. The V and J ends lost 0 bases and 2 bases respectively, with 5 bases between them. The CDR3 sequence: CASSQETAYEQYF. The DNA of the CDR3 is TGCGCCAGCAGCCAAGAGACAGCCTACGAGCAGTACTTC.

V gene TRBV6-4 combines with J gene TRBJ1-3, with a possible D match to TRBD1 (5 bases). The CDR3 runs 16 residues. Trimming removed 3 bases from V and 0 bases from J, with 12 bases in between. Per the germline V gene, CDR1 is MRHNA and CDR2 is SNTAGT. This CDR3 reads CASSERRQHSGNTIYF. Here the CDR3 DNA reads TGTGCCAGCAGTGAAAGGCGACAGCACTCTGGAAACACCATATATTTT.

The rearrangement uses TRBV6-5 and TRBJ1-2, with D tentatively TRBD1 (6 bases). CDR3 length equals 16 residues. Trimming removed 1 base at V and 4 bases at J, with 16 bases between. CDR1 and CDR2 from the germline V gene are MNHEY and SVGAGI. The DNA for the CDR3 is TGTGCCAGCAGTTACTTGGGGGGGGCGCGGAGCTATGGCTACACCTTC. Amino acids: CASSYLGGARSYGYTF.

V gene TRBV29-1 combines with J gene TRBJ1-2; D is possibly TRBD1 (5 bases). Germline lookup yields CDR1 SQVTM and CDR2 ANQGSEA. V was cut by 3 bases and J by 4 bases, with 12 bases left in between. The CDR3 length is 13 residues. The CDR3 bases are TGCAGCGTTGATAAGGGGTCGAGCTATGGCTACACCTTC. This translates into CSVDKGSSYGYTF.

Only a few counts were recorded for this clone. J is TRBJ1-1 and V is TRBV4-1; 9 positions match TRBD1. Germline-derived CDR1 and CDR2 are MGHRA and YSYEKL. The CDR3 loop spans 16 amino acids. V lost 1 base and J lost 0; bases outside the gene matches: 3. As DNA, the CDR3 is TGCGCCAGCAGCCAAGTGGGGACAGGGCTGAACACTGAAGCTTTCTTT. It translates to CASSQVGTGLNTEAFF.

The rearrangement uses TRBV2 and TRBJ1-1; TRBD1 matches 8 bases. CDR1 and CDR2 from the germline V gene are SNHLY and FYNNEI. V gave up 6 bases and J gave up 4 bases; unmatched junction bases: 10. The CDR3 contains 15 residues. The CDR3 nucleotides are TGTGCCAGCAGGAAGTTACGAGGACAGGGCACTGAAGCTTTCTTT. It is translated as CASRKLRGQGTEAFF.

The DNA for the CDR3 is TGTGCCAGCAGCTCGCTGCGGGGCCTACAAGAGACCCAGTACTTC. Its protein product is CASSSLRGLQETQYF. The chain has TRBV6-2 or TRBV6-3 and TRBJ2-5, with a tentative D call TRBD2 (6 bases). The CDR3 consists of 15 residues. CDR1 is MNHEY, CDR2 SVGEGT, per germline. V dropped 6 bases and J dropped 2 bases, with 16 bases sitting between them.

The chain has TRBV7-9 and TRBJ1-1, with 9 nucleotides matching TRBD1. The CDR3 runs to 15 residues. Trimming removed 5 bases from V and 5 bases from J; junction bases left unmatched: 9. Germline V gives CDR1 SEHNR, CDR2 FQNEAQ (reference sequence). The CDR3: CASSIPGQGYTEAFF. CDR3 sequence (DNA): TGTGCCAGCAGCATTCCGGGACAGGGCTATACTGAAGCTTTCTTT.

The chain is built from TRBV5-1 and TRBJ1-6; no clear D gene. V lost 5 bases, J lost 7 bases, and 10 bases lay in between. The germline gives CDR1 SGHRS, CDR2 YFSETQ. The CDR3 sequence is 13 residues long. CDR3 DNA: TGCGCCAGCAGTCCGGGATGGAATTCACCCCTCCACTTT. Protein: CASSPGWNSPLHF.

J is TRBJ2-7 and V is TRBV5-1; 8 nucleotides line up with TRBD1. The CDR3 spans 15 residues. The J segment lost 2 bases and the V segment lost 4 bases, leaving 8 bases of the junction unmatched. Germline CDR1 is SGHRS and CDR2 is YFSETQ. The CDR3 DNA follows: TGCGCCAGCAGCCGGGGGACAGGAACAACCTACGAGCAGTACTTC. Translated, it gives CASSRGTGTTYEQYF.

V usage is TRBV14 and J usage is TRBJ1-2, with D possibly TRBD1 on 6 matching bases. Germline CDR1 and CDR2: SGHDN and FVKESK. The CDR3 length is 15 residues. Trimming removed 6 bases from V and 7 bases from J, with 21 bases in between. The CDR3 loop reads CASSLAGARVSGYTF. CDR3 nucleotides: TGTGCCAGCAGTCTCGCAGGGGCCAGGGTCTCTGGCTACACCTTC. Variable domain in full (rest from reference TRBV14 and TRBJ1-2): EAGVTQFPSHSVIEKGQTVTLRCDPISGHDNLYWYRRVMGKEIKFLLHFVKESKQDESGMPNNRFLAERTGGTYSTLKVQPAELEDSGVYFCASSLAGARVSGYTFGSGTRLTVV.

V usage is TRBV10-3 and J usage is TRBJ1-3, with unresolved D. Trimming took off 8 bases at V and 8 bases at J, with 10 bases between the two ends. The CDR3 sequence is 11 residues long. The germline V gene has CDR1 ENHRY and CDR2 SYGVKD. This chain's CDR3 is CAIYLGDTIYF. CDR3 nucleotide sequence: TGTGCCATCTATCTCGGGGACACCATATATTTT.

The V and J genes are TRBV7-9 and TRBJ1-4; 8 bases agree with TRBD1. With V trimmed by 5 bases and J by 7 bases, 12 bases remained unmatched. CDR1 and CDR2 from the germline V gene are SEHNR and FQNEAQ (reference sequence). This CDR3 is built from 16 residues. As DNA, the CDR3 is TGTGCCAGCAGCCTGGGAGGCAGGGGGCGGGGTGAAAAACTGTTTTTT. It is translated as CASSLGGRGRGEKLFF.

J is TRBJ2-3 and V is TRBV5-1; TRBD1 aligns across 9 bases. Losses at the gene ends were 4 bases for V and 4 bases for J; bases not matched to a gene: 4. The CDR3 consists of 14 residues. CDR1 and CDR2 (germline): SGHRS, YFSETQ. CDR3 residues: CASSLGTGPDTQYF. The CDR3 DNA reads TGCGCCAGCAGCCTCGGGACAGGGCCAGATACGCAGTATTTT.

CDR3 sequence: CASSADSGSEQFF. In DNA, the CDR3 is TGTGCCAGCAGCGCGGACTCGGGGTCGGAGCAGTTCTTC. The chain employs TRBV9 and TRBJ2-1, with D perhaps TRBD2 (5 bases). The CDR3 is 13 amino acids. V was shortened by 3 bases and J by 10 bases, with 14 bases between the two germline ends. The germline CDR1 and CDR2 sequences are SGDLS and YYNGEE.

V is TRBV30 and J is TRBJ1-1; 9 positions agree with TRBD1. The CDR3 is made up of 16 amino acids. From germline, CDR1 is GTSNPN and CDR2 SVGIG (reference sequence). Losses at the gene ends were 3 bases for V and 0 bases for J; bases not matched to a gene: 8. CDR3 amino acids: CAWRVTGGFMNTEAFF. The CDR3 DNA reads as TGTGCCTGGAGGGTGACAGGGGGATTTATGAACACTGAAGCTTTCTTT.

The J gene is TRBJ1-2, the V gene TRBV10-3; no clear D. Trimming took off 10 bases at V and 3 bases at J, with 18 bases between the two ends. The CDR3 covers 14 residues. Per the germline V gene, CDR1 is ENHRY and CDR2 is SYGVKD. The CDR3 reads CATLEPSPHYGYTF. The CDR3 DNA reads TGTGCCACCCTGGAGCCTTCGCCCCACTATGGCTACACCTTC.

This rearrangement joins TRBV5-1 to TRBJ1-2; D call uncertain. V was clipped by 2 bases and J by 1 base, with 12 bases between them. The germline V gene encodes CDR1 SGHRS and CDR2 YFSETQ. The CDR3 length is 15 residues. CDR3 sequence reads: CASSLRDDYNYGYTF. As DNA, the CDR3 is TGCGCCAGCAGCTTACGGGATGATTATAACTATGGCTACACCTTC.

This clone was seen a single time. The chain is built from TRBV10-1 and TRBJ2-7, with TRBD1 matching 10 bases. The CDR3 runs to 13 residues. The germline gives CDR1 WNHNN, CDR2 SYGVQD (reference sequence). Losses at the gene ends were 4 bases for V and 5 bases for J; bases not matched to a gene: 2. The CDR3 DNA reads TGCGCCAGCAGTGGACAGGGGGCGCACGAGCAGTACTTC. Encoded protein: CASSGQGAHEQYF.

V and J are TRBV18 and TRBJ2-7; a weak D match, TRBD1 (6 bases). The length of the CDR3 is 15 residues. The V end lost 0 bases, the J end lost 3 bases, and 12 bases lay between the germline ends. CDR1 is KGHSH, CDR2 LQKENI, per germline. In DNA form, the CDR3 reads TGTGCCAGCTCACCACCGATAGCAGGGGACTACGAGCAGTACTTC. This codes for CASSPPIAGDYEQYF.

In its sample, this clone was seen a few times. For the CDR3, the DNA is TGTGCCAGCAGTGACGAGGGACAGGGAAATGAAAAACTGTTTTTT. Translating it yields CASSDEGQGNEKLFF. The chain is built from TRBV2 and TRBJ1-4; 9 bases fit TRBD1. CDR1 SNHLY and CDR2 FYNNEI come from the germline V gene. The length of the CDR3 is 15 residues. The V gene end was trimmed by 3 bases and the J gene end by 5 bases; junction bases not matched to a gene: 4.

The chain joins TRBV13 to TRBJ1-1; TRBD1 matches 8 bases. CDR3 length equals 16 residues. Germline V gene data show CDR1 as PRHDT and CDR2 as FYEKMQ (reference sequence). V trimming: 5 bases; J trimming: 1 base; junction bases outside the gene matches: 9. CDR3 residues: CASSMNDRGRNTEAFF. The CDR3 region has the DNA TGTGCCAGCAGCATGAATGACAGGGGACGGAACACTGAAGCTTTCTTT.

The chain employs TRBV13 and TRBJ1-6, with 7 positions matching TRBD1. This CDR3 spans 15 amino acids. V trimming: 5 bases; J trimming: 10 bases; junction bases outside the gene matches: 11. Germline CDR1 PRHDT, CDR2 FYEKMQ (reference sequence). The DNA of the CDR3 is TGTGCCAGCAGCCCCCGGACAGGAAGAAGCTCACCCCTCCACTTT. This sequence encodes CASSPRTGRSSPLHF.

V is TRBV27 and J is TRBJ1-5; D perhaps matches TRBD1 (5 bases). Per germline, CDR1 MNHEY and CDR2 SMNVEV (reference sequence). CDR3 length equals 15 residues. The germline V and J ends were trimmed by 5 bases and 7 bases, with 18 bases remaining between them. CDR3 nucleotide sequence: TGTGCCAGCAGTCCCCGAGGTCAGGGTGGACAGCCCCAGCATTTT. Its protein product is CASSPRGQGGQPQHF.